This T cell receptor (beta chain) was found in a study of shared clonotypes between healthy human individuals (dated by TCRdb to between 2020 and 2021). Looking at the study overall: The cohort comprised two women and three men aged 18 to 49 years. Per donor, three plates each were used for CD4 naive and CD4 memory, two for CD8 naive, and one for CD8 memory. The study deeply sequenced blood TCR repertoires of 5 or 6 healthy adults to estimate repertoire size and the extent of clonotype sharing between individuals. Different laboratories and diverse techniques were used to prepare libraries and sequence TCR repertoires, to increase sequencing depth and limit assay-specific biases. Leukapheresis yielded between about 0.94 and 10 billion PBMCs per donor.

The donors were healthy, HIV-negative adults who had no recently reported acute infections or vaccinations. Every donor was a Caucasian adult living in Nashville, Tennessee, USA. Magnetic negative selection was used to enrich CD4+ T cells, after which naive cells were positively selected on CD45RA and the negative fraction became the memory subset. After blood collection by leukapheresis, PBMCs were isolated using Ficoll-Histopaque density gradient centrifugation and then cryopreserved in the vapor phase of liquid nitrogen. Analytical flow cytometry was used to check the purity and quantity of each magnetically sorted T cell population. From each sorted fraction, genomic DNA was isolated and quantified by UV absorbance on a Nanodrop 2000c. Study-level results and caveats: When a few donors were compared, the shared fraction of clonotypes was about 5.2% for naive CD4, around 3.5% for naive CD8, roughly 2.5% for memory CD4, and about 0.36% for memory CD8. Sampling was restricted to blood, and TCR repertoires in tissues likely differ from the TCR repertoires found in blood. Estimated clonotype richness was generally larger for naive than for memory subsets. Rarefaction of sorted-subset datasets indicated incomplete sequencing despite the large sequencing depth. The genetic and exposure-history diversity represented was limited by the small number of donors. Pairwise subsampling led to the expectation that sequencing depth would affect the degree of clonotype sharing among donors. Clonotypes shared by all four sorted-subset donors showed higher generation probabilities than non-shared clonotypes.

This clone was seen just once. The antigen it recognizes is unknown. No much larger clonotype is one base removed from it; base qualities were not supplied. The CDR3, from cysteine to phenylalanine, totals 14 residues. Just CDR3 DNA is preserved here, 42 bases in frame from base 1. The junction carries 13 bases between V and J, which are trimmed by 3 bases and 5 bases respectively. CDR1 LGHNA and CDR2 YSLEER were looked up in the germline V gene. Using the deep immunoSEQ assay, multiplex PCR amplified TCR CDR3 regions from genomic DNA. Genomic DNA extracted from each cell subset was distributed evenly over all wells of several immunoSEQ 96-well plates, and each plate served as one replicate. For sorted subsets, each replicate PCR was loaded with roughly 200 ng genomic DNA, equivalent to 30,000 or so T cell genomes. Purified libraries were measured with a Qubit 3.0 fluorometer, size-checked on a Bioanalyzer 2100, and measured again with the KAPA Library Quantification kit. Every immunoSEQ 96-well plate was sequenced on a dedicated single-read 150-cycle Illumina NextSeq 550 flow cell. The authors processed their data as follows. Because the immunoSEQ output included only junctional sequences and no quality scores, the filtering could not be the same as the filtering used for full-length reads. To assign V/J genes and CDR3, sequences were annotated against IMGT germline references using PyIR, a Python wrapper for IgBLAST v1.9. Reads were removed for weak V/J assignments (E-value above 1e-6), missing CDR3, stop codons, out-of-frame junctions, or ambiguous translated residues. V3J clonotypes were defined as sequences sharing an identical inferred V gene, J gene, and CDR3 amino acid sequence. To compute the percentage overlap between repertoires, the number of shared unique clonotypes was divided by the size of the smaller repertoire. Repertoire richness was assessed with RTK rarefaction, the Chao1 estimator, and Recon v2.1 estimates of unobserved clonotypes. Generation probabilities were computed with OLGA for all TCRbeta clonotypes obtained by the gDNA method from a handful of donors. The table was pulled from immuneACCESS by TCRdb, which kept in-frame rearrangements only. Such tables lose some clones; where checked, under half of the loss comes from unresolved V genes, and the rest has no known cause. V and J calls and clone size follow that table, whereas D and trimming were derived from the DNA. This sample comprises about 2.3 million clones, about 92% of them detected only once. Jointly, the top ten make up about 0.37% of the sample.

This TCR was recovered from a man aged 18-30 years in good health. Some clones in this sample may be carry-over from other donors' samples. This sequence uses TRBV4-3 and TRBJ2-5, and the D gene may be TRBD1, 5 bases matching. The sequenced sample consisted of naive CD4+ T cells from PBMCs. This specimen's cell subset or site label, interpreted: CD45RA+ positively selected. Here is the DNA: TGCGCCAGCAGCCAGGTCATGGGGCGGGAGACCCAGTACTTC. Protein translation: CASSQVMGRETQYF.